This is a list of T cell receptor beta chains from one sample in a study of T cell responses to AZD1222 COVID-19 vaccine. This table comes from immunoSEQ multiplex PCR, and its TCRdb copy is limited to in-frame clones, with some not included. The sample includes 60,000 to 100,000 clones, around 92% of them seen just once. Sequences were derived from peripheral blood, sampled on day 0 of MenACWY control vaccination. The receptor source for this set is an adult in good health. Both conserved end residues are part of each CDR3. The D gene is left open where the match is weak. Clone size, where shown, is once, few, many, or a class for clones that have expanded.

V,J,D,size,CDR3,DNA
TRBV5-1,TRBJ2-7,TRBD2,-,CASSRTSSNLEQYF,TGCGCCAGCAGCCGGACTAGCTCAAATCTCGAGCAGTACTTC
TRBV5-1,TRBJ1-6,TRBD1,-,CASSSGQGANSPLHF,TGCGCCAGCAGCTCCGGACAGGGGGCTAATTCACCCCTCCACTTT
TRBV7-2,TRBJ1-1,-,-,CASSSTRNTEAFF,TGTGCCAGCAGCTCGACACGGAACACTGAAGCTTTCTTT
TRBV18,TRBJ1-6,TRBD1,-,CASSPEGAGNSPLHF,TGTGCCAGCTCACCAGAGGGGGCCGGAAATTCACCCCTCCACTTT
TRBV28,TRBJ2-3,TRBD2,-,CASSLTVTSAHTQYF,TGTGCCAGCAGCCTAACCGTGACTAGCGCCCATACGCAGTATTTT
TRBV12-3/TRBV12-4,TRBJ1-2,-,-,CASSFGPRGYTF,TGTGCCAGCAGTTTCGGCCCTCGTGGCTACACCTTC
TRBV6-5,TRBJ2-7,-,-,CASSYSKVGFSYEQYF,TGTGCCAGCAGTTACTCGAAGGTGGGCTTCTCCTACGAGCAGTACTTC
TRBV6-6,TRBJ1-1,TRBD1,-,CASIPQGAPTEAFF,TGTGCCAGCATCCCACAGGGGGCTCCGACTGAAGCTTTCTTT
TRBV9,TRBJ1-2,TRBD1,once,CASSEHPRGQGHGYTF,TGTGCCAGCAGCGAACACCCCCGAGGACAGGGTCATGGCTACACCTTC
TRBV11-2,TRBJ2-5,-,-,CASRSEAKTQYF,TGTGCCAGCAGGTCAGAGGCGAAGACCCAGTACTTC
TRBV4-3,TRBJ2-7,-,-,CASSLDGQSYEQYF,TGCGCCAGCAGCCTTGACGGACAGAGCTACGAGCAGTACTTC
TRBV24-1,TRBJ2-1,TRBD2,-,CATSETSGRHDKEQFF,TGTGCCACCAGTGAAACTAGCGGGCGCCACGACAAGGAGCAGTTCTTC
TRBV19,TRBJ1-1,-,-,CASSIPVMNTEAFF,TGTGCCAGTAGTATCCCAGTAATGAACACTGAAGCTTTCTTT
TRBV5-8,TRBJ2-2,TRBD2,-,CASSLDGSAGVSNTGELFF,TGTGCCAGCAGCTTAGATGGCTCGGCGGGAGTTTCGAACACCGGGGAGCTGTTTTTT
TRBV3-1/TRBV3-2,TRBJ1-2,-,-,CASSLSEQGNGYTF,TGTGCCAGCAGCCTAAGTGAGCAGGGAAATGGCTACACCTTC
TRBV6-5,TRBJ2-7,-,-,CASSYSRPDTYEQYF,TGTGCCAGCAGTTACTCTCGGCCGGATACTTACGAGCAGTACTTC